The subject of this entry is one T cell receptor beta chain. Its antigen is currently unknown. The naive CD8 subset, CD45RO-negative cells positively selected for CCR7, excluded terminally differentiated effector memory CD45RA+ cells. This entry belongs to a study of shared clonotypes between healthy human individuals. Study-level information: Donors, aged 18 to 49, were a couple of women and a few men. Study results and caveats: Estimated richness values were generally larger in naive subsets than in memory subsets. Investigators expected sequencing depth to affect clonotype sharing among donors.

The repertoire was sequenced with immunoSEQ multiplex PCR; TCRdb's copy has only in-frame clones and lacks some. The sample lists 1.5 million to 2.5 million clones, approximately 94% occurring once. The sequencing input was naive CD8+ T cells sorted from blood. The receptor's source is a man aged 18 to 29 in good health.

The CDR3 bases are TGTGCCAGCAGCTTAGAACAGGGGGAGGGCCACGAGCAGTACTTC. Its translation: CASSLEQGEGHEQYF. The V and J genes are TRBV13 and TRBJ2-7; D might be TRBD1 (8 bases). Trimming stripped 1 base from V and 5 bases from J, with 15 bases between. CDR3 length equals 15 residues. CDR1 PRHDT and CDR2 FYEKMQ come from the germline V gene (reference sequence).